This is a list of T cell receptor beta chains from one sample in a study of T cells in Graves' hyperthyroidism and ophthalmopathy. One entry per CDR3 protein results from TCRdb running MiXCR on the multiplex PCR reads. Of fewer than 800,000 distinct CDR3 sequences listed, about 16% are singletons. The sequenced material came from blood. These receptors were taken from a man between 18 and 35 years old with Graves' hyperthyroidism. CDR3s include the opening cysteine and the closing phenylalanine or tryptophan. A D gene is named only where the DNA matches it firmly. Rows may omit the clone size; those that give it use once, few, many or a size class.

CDR3aa: CASGSETGGLTGELFF
CDR3nt: TGTGCTAGTGGTAGCGAGACAGGGGGCCTTACCGGGGAGCTGTTTTTT
v_gene: TRBV12-5
d_gene: TRBD1
j_gene: TRBJ2-2
abundance: .

CDR3aa: CASSGTGNGYTF
CDR3nt: TGTGCCAGCTCCGGGACAGGGAATGGCTACACCTTC
v_gene: TRBV9
d_gene: TRBD1
j_gene: TRBJ1-2
abundance: .

CDR3aa: CASSPDSWETSGSYEQYF
CDR3nt: TGTGCCAGCAGCCCTGACTCGTGGGAAACTAGCGGGAGCTACGAGCAGTACTTC
v_gene: TRBV6-2/TRBV6-3
d_gene: TRBD2
j_gene: TRBJ2-7
abundance: .

CDR3aa: CASSIVGTQETQYF
CDR3nt: TGTGCCAGTAGTATAGTAGGGACTCAAGAGACCCAGTACTTC
v_gene: TRBV19
d_gene: .
j_gene: TRBJ2-5
abundance: few

CDR3aa: CASSHPNYGYTF
CDR3nt: TGTGCCAGCAGTCACCCTAACTATGGCTACACCTTC
v_gene: TRBV11-2
d_gene: .
j_gene: TRBJ1-2
abundance: many

CDR3aa: CAWSGSLLGADTQYF
CDR3nt: TGTGCCTGGAGTGGAAGTCTCCTTGGGGCAGATACGCAGTATTTT
v_gene: TRBV30
d_gene: .
j_gene: TRBJ2-3
abundance: many

CDR3aa: CASSDREPHNEQFF
CDR3nt: TGTGCCAGCAGTGATCGGGAGCCCCACAATGAGCAGTTCTTC
v_gene: TRBV6-4
d_gene: .
j_gene: TRBJ2-1
abundance: .

CDR3aa: CASSRAFTGVKDTQYF
CDR3nt: TGTGCCAGCAGTCGCGCCTTTACAGGGGTGAAAGATACGCAGTATTTT
v_gene: TRBV27
d_gene: TRBD1
j_gene: TRBJ2-3
abundance: few

CDR3aa: CASSEVLGISGEQYF
CDR3nt: TGTGCCAGCAGTGAAGTGCTGGGTATAAGCGGGGAGCAGTACTTC
v_gene: TRBV6-1
d_gene: .
j_gene: TRBJ2-7
abundance: many

CDR3aa: CASSDGEWDSPLHF
CDR3nt: TGTGCCAGCAGCGATGGGGAGTGGGATTCACCCCTCCACTTT
v_gene: TRBV9
d_gene: .
j_gene: TRBJ1-6
abundance: .

CDR3aa: CASSSTESLREQYF
CDR3nt: TGTGCCAGCAGCTCGACGGAGTCCCTACGGGAGCAGTACTTC
v_gene: TRBV11-2
d_gene: .
j_gene: TRBJ2-7
abundance: few

CDR3aa: CASSSWTGYNEQFF
CDR3nt: TGTGCCAGCAGTAGCTGGACGGGGTACAATGAGCAGTTCTTC
v_gene: TRBV12-3/TRBV12-4
d_gene: .
j_gene: TRBJ2-1
abundance: few

CDR3aa: CASTRGGSVDEQYF
CDR3nt: TGCGCCAGCACCAGGGGCGGGAGCGTGGACGAGCAGTACTTC
v_gene: TRBV5-1
d_gene: .
j_gene: TRBJ2-7
abundance: many

CDR3aa: CASFVSESNQPQHF
CDR3nt: TGTGCCAGCTTCGTGTCGGAAAGCAATCAGCCCCAGCATTTT
v_gene: TRBV6-2/TRBV6-3
d_gene: .
j_gene: TRBJ1-5
abundance: .

CDR3aa: CASSLRSNSAYEQYF
CDR3nt: TGTGCCAGCAGCTTGAGGTCTAACTCAGCCTACGAGCAGTACTTC
v_gene: TRBV5-8
d_gene: .
j_gene: TRBJ2-7
abundance: .

CDR3aa: CSASRREGGEQYF
CDR3nt: TGCAGTGCTAGTAGGCGGGAGGGGGGTGAGCAGTACTTC
v_gene: TRBV20-1
d_gene: TRBD2
j_gene: TRBJ2-7
abundance: few

CDR3aa: CASSPGTYEQYF
CDR3nt: TGTGCCAGCAGCCCCGGGACCTACGAGCAGTACTTC
v_gene: TRBV18
d_gene: .
j_gene: TRBJ2-7
abundance: many

CDR3aa: CAWRYRGRYEQYF
CDR3nt: TGTGCCTGGAGATACAGGGGACGCTACGAGCAGTACTTC
v_gene: TRBV30
d_gene: TRBD1
j_gene: TRBJ2-7
abundance: many

CDR3aa: CASSPDPIDTQYF
CDR3nt: TGTGCCAGCAGCCCCGACCCGATAGATACGCAGTATTTT
v_gene: TRBV3-1
d_gene: .
j_gene: TRBJ2-3
abundance: many

CDR3aa: CASSVGAVSYNEQFF
CDR3nt: TGTGCCAGCAGCGTGGGAGCGGTCTCCTACAATGAGCAGTTCTTC
v_gene: TRBV7-3
d_gene: .
j_gene: TRBJ2-1
abundance: few

CDR3aa: CASSLSRQGKAFF
CDR3nt: TGTGCCAGCAGTTTATCCCGACAGGGTAAAGCTTTCTTT
v_gene: TRBV28
d_gene: TRBD1
j_gene: TRBJ1-1
abundance: .

CDR3aa: CASSYATGPSNQPQHF
CDR3nt: TGTGCCAGCAGTTACGCGACAGGCCCTAGCAATCAGCCCCAGCATTTT
v_gene: TRBV6-2/TRBV6-3
d_gene: .
j_gene: TRBJ1-5
abundance: many

CDR3aa: CASSLWQGTGTGELFF
CDR3nt: TGTGCCAGCAGTTTATGGCAGGGGACGGGGACCGGGGAGCTGTTTTTT
v_gene: TRBV28
d_gene: .
j_gene: TRBJ2-2
abundance: many

CDR3aa: CASNPAGRNYEQYF
CDR3nt: TGTGCCAGCAACCCGGCAGGGAGAAATTACGAGCAGTACTTC
v_gene: TRBV12-3/TRBV12-4
d_gene: .
j_gene: TRBJ2-7
abundance: .

CDR3aa: CASSYIRGTDGYTF
CDR3nt: TGTGCCAGCAGTTACATTCGGGGTACGGATGGCTACACCTTC
v_gene: TRBV28
d_gene: .
j_gene: TRBJ1-2
abundance: .

CDR3aa: CASSREGRNNEQFF
CDR3nt: TGTGCCTCCTCAAGAGAGGGTAGAAACAATGAGCAGTTCTTC
v_gene: TRBV19
d_gene: .
j_gene: TRBJ2-1
abundance: .

CDR3aa: CASSQGASGRDEQYF
CDR3nt: TGTGCCAGCAGCCAAGGGGCTAGCGGGAGAGACGAGCAGTACTTC
v_gene: TRBV4-2
d_gene: TRBD2
j_gene: TRBJ2-7
abundance: .

CDR3aa: CASSLVGTSGKKSTDTQYF
CDR3nt: TGTGCCAGCAGTTTAGTTGGGACTAGCGGGAAGAAGAGCACAGATACGCAGTATTTT
v_gene: TRBV28
d_gene: TRBD2
j_gene: TRBJ2-3
abundance: many

CDR3aa: CASSLFGSLGGVTDTQYF
CDR3nt: TGTGCCAGCAGTTTATTTGGGAGTTTGGGGGGAGTCACAGATACGCAGTATTTT
v_gene: TRBV27
d_gene: .
j_gene: TRBJ2-3
abundance: .

CDR3aa: CSASEGRQETQYF
CDR3nt: TGCAGTGCTAGTGAGGGGCGCCAAGAGACCCAGTACTTC
v_gene: TRBV20-1
d_gene: .
j_gene: TRBJ2-5
abundance: many

CDR3aa: CASSWTLLSSGNTIYF
CDR3nt: TGCGCCAGCAGCTGGACACTTCTGAGCTCTGGAAACACCATATATTTT
v_gene: TRBV5-1
d_gene: .
j_gene: TRBJ1-3
abundance: .

CDR3aa: CSATLGDNEQFF
CDR3nt: TGCAGTGCGACCCTTGGCGACAATGAGCAGTTCTTC
v_gene: TRBV20-1
d_gene: .
j_gene: TRBJ2-1
abundance: few

CDR3aa: CASSGPRVRGGRSYEQYF
CDR3nt: TGTGCCAGCAGTGGACCTCGGGTAAGGGGCGGGAGAAGCTACGAGCAGTACTTC
v_gene: TRBV2
d_gene: TRBD2
j_gene: TRBJ2-7
abundance: many

CDR3aa: CASSLFDGEQYF
CDR3nt: TGTGCCAGCAGTTTATTTGACGGTGAGCAGTACTTC
v_gene: TRBV28
d_gene: .
j_gene: TRBJ2-7
abundance: many

CDR3aa: CASSLARGSYGYTF
CDR3nt: TGTGCCAGCAGCTTAGCCAGGGGCTCCTATGGCTACACCTTC
v_gene: TRBV7-2
d_gene: .
j_gene: TRBJ1-2
abundance: .

CDR3aa: CASSLLSWLADNTGELFF
CDR3nt: TGTGCCAGCAGTTTATTGAGCTGGCTAGCGGATAACACCGGGGAGCTGTTTTTT
v_gene: TRBV28
d_gene: TRBD2
j_gene: TRBJ2-2
abundance: .

CDR3aa: CASSSSWATRNEQYF
CDR3nt: TGTGCCAGTAGTAGCAGTTGGGCCACGCGAAACGAGCAGTACTTC
v_gene: TRBV19
d_gene: .
j_gene: TRBJ2-7
abundance: many

CDR3aa: CASSVGGTGIQPQHF
CDR3nt: TGTGCCAGCAGCGTAGGAGGGACAGGGATTCAGCCCCAGCATTTT
v_gene: TRBV9
d_gene: TRBD1
j_gene: TRBJ1-5
abundance: .

CDR3aa: CASRVGGKSTDTQYF
CDR3nt: TGTGCCAGCAGGGTGGGCGGGAAGAGCACAGATACGCAGTATTTT
v_gene: TRBV28
d_gene: .
j_gene: TRBJ2-3
abundance: many

CDR3aa: CASSPGLGGTGELFF
CDR3nt: TGTGCCAGCTCACCGGGACTAGGTGGCACCGGGGAGCTGTTTTTT
v_gene: TRBV18
d_gene: TRBD2
j_gene: TRBJ2-2
abundance: few